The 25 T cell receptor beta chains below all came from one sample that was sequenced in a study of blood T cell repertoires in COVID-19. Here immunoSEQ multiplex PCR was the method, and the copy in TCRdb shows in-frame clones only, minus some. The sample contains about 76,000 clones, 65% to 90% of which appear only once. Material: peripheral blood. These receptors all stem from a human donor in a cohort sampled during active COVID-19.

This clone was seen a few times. CDR3: CASSFRDSPYSNQPQHF. CDR3 DNA: TGTGCCAGCAGCTTCCGGGACAGCCCTTATAGCAATCAGCCCCAGCATTTT. V gene TRBV5-5 combines with J gene TRBJ1-5; TRBD1 matches at 7 bases. V gave up 2 bases and J gave up 0 bases; unmatched junction bases: 8. CDR1 and CDR2 from the germline V gene are SGHKS and YYEKEE (reference sequence). CDR3 size: 17 residues.

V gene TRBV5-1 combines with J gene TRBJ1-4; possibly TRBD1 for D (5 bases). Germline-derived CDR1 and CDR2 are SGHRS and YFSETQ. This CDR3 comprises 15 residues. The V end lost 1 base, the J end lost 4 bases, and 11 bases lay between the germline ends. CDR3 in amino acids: CASSLSRVGNEKLFF. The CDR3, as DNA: TGCGCCAGCAGCTTGTCCAGGGTGGGTAATGAAAAACTGTTTTTT.

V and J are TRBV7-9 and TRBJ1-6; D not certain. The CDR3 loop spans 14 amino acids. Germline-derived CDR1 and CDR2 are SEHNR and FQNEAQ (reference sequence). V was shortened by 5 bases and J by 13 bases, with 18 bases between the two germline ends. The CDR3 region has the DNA TGTGCCAGCAGCCAGGCCATCTTAGGGAGCCCCCTCCACTTT. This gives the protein CASSQAILGSPLHF.

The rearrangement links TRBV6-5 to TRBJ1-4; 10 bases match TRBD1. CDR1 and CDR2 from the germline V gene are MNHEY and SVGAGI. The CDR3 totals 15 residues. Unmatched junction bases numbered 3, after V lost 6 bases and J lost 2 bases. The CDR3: CASRGQGSTNEKLFF. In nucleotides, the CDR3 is TGTGCCAGCAGGGGACAGGGGTCGACTAATGAAAAACTGTTTTTT.

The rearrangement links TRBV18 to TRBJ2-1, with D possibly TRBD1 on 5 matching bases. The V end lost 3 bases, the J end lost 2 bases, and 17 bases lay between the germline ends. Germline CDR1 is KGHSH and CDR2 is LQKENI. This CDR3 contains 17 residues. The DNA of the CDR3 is TGTGCCAGCTCACCCGCAGGGAAGTGGGGCCCCTACAATGAGCAGTTCTTC. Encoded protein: CASSPAGKWGPYNEQFF. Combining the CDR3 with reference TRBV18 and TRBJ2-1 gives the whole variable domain NAGVMQNPRHLVRRRGQEARLRCSPMKGHSHVYWYRQLPEEGLKFMVYLQKENIIDESGMPKERFSAEFPKEGPSILRIQQVVRGDSAAYFCASSPAGKWGPYNEQFFGPGTRLTVL.

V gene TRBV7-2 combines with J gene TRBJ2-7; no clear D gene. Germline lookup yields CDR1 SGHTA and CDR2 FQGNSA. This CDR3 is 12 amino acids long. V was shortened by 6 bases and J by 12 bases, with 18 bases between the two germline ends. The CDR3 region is CASRAQTHQMYF. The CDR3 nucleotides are TGTGCCAGCAGGGCACAGACGCATCAGATGTACTTC.

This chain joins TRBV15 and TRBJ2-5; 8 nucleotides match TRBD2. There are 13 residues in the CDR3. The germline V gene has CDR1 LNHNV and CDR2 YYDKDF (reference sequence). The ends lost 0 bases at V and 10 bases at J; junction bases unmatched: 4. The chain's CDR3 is CATSRDREGVQYF. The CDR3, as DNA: TGTGCCACCAGCAGAGATCGGGAGGGAGTCCAGTACTTC.

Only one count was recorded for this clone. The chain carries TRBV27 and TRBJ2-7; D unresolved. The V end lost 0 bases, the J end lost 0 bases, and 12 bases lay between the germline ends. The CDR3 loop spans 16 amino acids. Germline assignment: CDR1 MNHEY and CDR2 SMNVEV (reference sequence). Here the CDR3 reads CASSLSAGTLSYEQYF. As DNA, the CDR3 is TGTGCCAGCAGTTTATCTGCAGGCACCCTCTCCTACGAGCAGTACTTC.

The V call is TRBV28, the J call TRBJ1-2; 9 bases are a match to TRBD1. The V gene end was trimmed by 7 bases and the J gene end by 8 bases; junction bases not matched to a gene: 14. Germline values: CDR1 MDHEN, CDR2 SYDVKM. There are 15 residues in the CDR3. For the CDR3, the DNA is TGTGCCAGCACCGACCCCGAGGGACAGGGAAACGGCTACACCTTC. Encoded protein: CASTDPEGQGNGYTF.

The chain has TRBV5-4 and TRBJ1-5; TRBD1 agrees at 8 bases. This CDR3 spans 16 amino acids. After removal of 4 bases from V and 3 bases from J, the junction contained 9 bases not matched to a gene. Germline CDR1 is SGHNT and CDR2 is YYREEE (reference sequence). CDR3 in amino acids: CASSKQGGAFNQPQHF. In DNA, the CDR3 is TGTGCCAGCAGCAAACAGGGGGGCGCATTCAATCAGCCCCAGCATTTT. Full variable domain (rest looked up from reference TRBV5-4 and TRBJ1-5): ETGVTQSPTHLIKTRGQQVTLRCSSQSGHNTVSWYQQALGQGPQFIFQYYREEENGRGNFPPRFSGLQFPNYSSELNVNALELDDSALYLCASSKQGGAFNQPQHFGDGTRLSIL.

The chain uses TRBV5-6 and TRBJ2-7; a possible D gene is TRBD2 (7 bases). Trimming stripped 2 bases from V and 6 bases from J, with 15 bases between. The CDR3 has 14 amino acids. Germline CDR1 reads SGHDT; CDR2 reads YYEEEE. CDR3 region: CASSLGGGAREQYF. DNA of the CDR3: TGTGCCAGCAGCTTAGGGGGGGGAGCCCGCGAGCAGTACTTC.

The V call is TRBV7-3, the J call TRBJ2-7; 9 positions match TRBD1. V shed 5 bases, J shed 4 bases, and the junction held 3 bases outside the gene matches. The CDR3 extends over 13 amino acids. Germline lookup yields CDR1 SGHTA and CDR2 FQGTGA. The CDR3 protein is CASSPGQGYEQYF. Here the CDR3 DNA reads TGTGCCAGCAGCCCGGGACAGGGTTACGAGCAGTACTTC.

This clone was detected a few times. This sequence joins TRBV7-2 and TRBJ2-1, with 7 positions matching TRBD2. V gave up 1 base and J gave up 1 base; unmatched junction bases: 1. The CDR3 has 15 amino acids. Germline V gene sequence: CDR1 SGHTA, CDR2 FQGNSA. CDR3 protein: CASSLGGRSYNEQFF. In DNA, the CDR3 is TGTGCCAGCAGCTTAGGCGGGAGATCCTACAATGAGCAGTTCTTC.

The CDR3, as DNA: TGTGCCAGCAGTGAACAATTCTCCTACGAGCAGTACTTC. Protein product: CASSEQFSYEQYF. This chain links TRBV6-1 with TRBJ2-7; D remains ambiguous. The CDR3 has 13 residues. In germline, CDR1 is MNHNS, CDR2 SASEGT. Trimming cost V 2 bases and J 0 bases, with 5 bases left between them.

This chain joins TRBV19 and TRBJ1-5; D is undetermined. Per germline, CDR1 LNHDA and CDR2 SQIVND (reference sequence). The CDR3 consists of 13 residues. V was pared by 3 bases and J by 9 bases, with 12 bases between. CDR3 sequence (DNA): TGTGCCAGTAGTATCGGGCGGGCCGGGCCCCAGCATTTT. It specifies CASSIGRAGPQHF.

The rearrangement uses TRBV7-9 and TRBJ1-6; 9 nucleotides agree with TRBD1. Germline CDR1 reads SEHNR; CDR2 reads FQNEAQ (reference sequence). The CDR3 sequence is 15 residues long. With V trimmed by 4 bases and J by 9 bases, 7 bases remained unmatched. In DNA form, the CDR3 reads TGTGCCAGCAGCTCGGGACAGGGTTTCGGTTCACCCCTCCACTTT. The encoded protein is CASSSGQGFGSPLHF.

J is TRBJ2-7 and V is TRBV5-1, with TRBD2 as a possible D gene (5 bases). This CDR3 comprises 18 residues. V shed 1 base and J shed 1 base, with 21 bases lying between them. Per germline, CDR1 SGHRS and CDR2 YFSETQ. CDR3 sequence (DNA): TGCGCCAGCAGCTTGAATGATTACGGGGTCCCTCCTTCCTACGAGCAGTACTTC. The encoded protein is CASSLNDYGVPPSYEQYF.

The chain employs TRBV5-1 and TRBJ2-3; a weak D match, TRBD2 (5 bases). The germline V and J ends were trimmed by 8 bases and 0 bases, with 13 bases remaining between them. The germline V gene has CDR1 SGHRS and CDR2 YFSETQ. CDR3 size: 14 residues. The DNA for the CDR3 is TGCGCCAGTTCCTTAGCGACTAGCACAGATACGCAGTATTTT. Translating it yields CASSLATSTDTQYF. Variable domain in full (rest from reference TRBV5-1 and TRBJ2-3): KAGVTQTPRYLIKTRGQQVTLSCSPISGHRSVSWYQQTPGQGLQFLFEYFSETQRNKGNFPGRFSGRQFSNSRSEMNVSTLELGDSALYLCASSLATSTDTQYFGPGTRLTVL.

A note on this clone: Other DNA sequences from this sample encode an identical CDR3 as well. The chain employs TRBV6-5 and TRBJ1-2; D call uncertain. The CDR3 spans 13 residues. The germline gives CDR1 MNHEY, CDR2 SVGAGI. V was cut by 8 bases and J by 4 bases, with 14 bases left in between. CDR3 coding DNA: TGTGCCAGCCCTTCAACGGGAGGCTATGGCTACACCTTC. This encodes CASPSTGGYGYTF.

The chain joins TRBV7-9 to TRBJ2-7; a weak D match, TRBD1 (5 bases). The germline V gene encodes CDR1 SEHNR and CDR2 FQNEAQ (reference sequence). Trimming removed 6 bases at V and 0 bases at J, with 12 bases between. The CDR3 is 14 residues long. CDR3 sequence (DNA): TGTGCCAGCAGGATGACAGAAAGCTCCTACGAGCAGTACTTC. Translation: CASRMTESSYEQYF. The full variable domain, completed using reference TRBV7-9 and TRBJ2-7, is DTGVSQNPRHKITKRGQNVTFRCDPISEHNRLYWYRQTLGQGPEFLTYFQNEAQLEKSRLLSDRFSAERPKGSFSTLEIQRTEQGDSAMYLCASRMTESSYEQYFGPGTRLTVT.

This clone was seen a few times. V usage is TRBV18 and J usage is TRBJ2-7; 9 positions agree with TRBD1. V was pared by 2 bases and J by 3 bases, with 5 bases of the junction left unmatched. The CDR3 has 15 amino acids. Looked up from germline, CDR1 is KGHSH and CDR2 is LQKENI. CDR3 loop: CASSPGRDRVYEQYF. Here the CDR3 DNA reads TGTGCCAGCTCACCAGGGCGGGACAGGGTCTACGAGCAGTACTTC.

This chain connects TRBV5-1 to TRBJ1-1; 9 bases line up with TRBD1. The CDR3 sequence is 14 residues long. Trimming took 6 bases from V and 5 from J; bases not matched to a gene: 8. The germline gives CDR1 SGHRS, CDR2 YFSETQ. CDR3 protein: CASKTGGTETEAFF. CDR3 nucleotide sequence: TGCGCCAGCAAGACAGGGGGAACGGAAACTGAAGCTTTCTTT.

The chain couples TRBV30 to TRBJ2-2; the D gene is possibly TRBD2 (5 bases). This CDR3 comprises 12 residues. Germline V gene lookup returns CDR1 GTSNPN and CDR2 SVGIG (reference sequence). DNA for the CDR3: TGTGCGAGGGCCCGGAACACCGGGGAGCTGTTTTTT. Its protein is CARARNTGELFF.

The CDR3 here is CASSTEQGAYGYTF. Written as DNA, the CDR3 is TGTGCCAGTAGTACTGAACAGGGTGCCTATGGCTACACCTTC. The chain couples TRBV19 to TRBJ1-2, with D perhaps TRBD1 (6 bases). CDR1 is LNHDA and CDR2 is SQIVND in the germline V gene (reference sequence). Trimming cost V 4 bases and J 4 bases, with 13 bases left between them. The CDR3 extends over 14 amino acids.

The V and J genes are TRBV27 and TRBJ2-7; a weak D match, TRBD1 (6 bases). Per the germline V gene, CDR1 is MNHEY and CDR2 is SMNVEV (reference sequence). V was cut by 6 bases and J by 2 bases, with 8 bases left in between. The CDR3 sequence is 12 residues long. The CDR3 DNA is TGTGCCAGCAGACAGGGCGCCTACGAGCAGTACTTC. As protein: CASRQGAYEQYF.